The source of this T cell receptor beta chain is a study of human T cells and chemical hapten exposure. This clonotype showed up many times. TCRdb independently ran MiXCR on the RACE reads; one entry per CDR3 protein. The top ten clones hold roughly 15% of a sample with tens of thousands of distinct CDR3 sequences, roughly a tenth of them seen once. As for time point: patch test 3, about 24 weeks after DPC sensitization. Treatment given: therapeutic diphenylcyclopropenone sensitization with weekly scalp DPC. This TCR was recovered from a middle-aged woman with alopecia areata. Some clones in this sample may be carry-over from other donors' samples. The sample was whole blood, taken in connection with sensitization to the hapten diphenylcyclopropenone (DPC).

In DNA form, the CDR3 reads TGCAGTGCTCCGACTAGCGGGGGGGCAGTCAGTATCCCAGATACGCAGTATTTT. Protein product: CSAPTSGGAVSIPDTQYF. J is TRBJ2-3 and V is TRBV20-1, with TRBD2 matching 14 bases. This CDR3 spans 18 amino acids. Trimming took 5 bases from V and 4 from J; bases not matched to a gene: 14. CDR1 and CDR2 (germline): DFQATT, SNEGSKA (reference sequence).